The present T cell receptor (beta chain) was sequenced within a study of identical twins. This clonotype was seen a few times. Germline V lookup: CDR1 SGHDN, CDR2 FVKESK. There are 14 residues in the CDR3. The V and J ends lost 1 base and 4 bases respectively, with 8 bases between them. MiXCR was run by TCRdb on the 5' RACE reads, yielding one entry per CDR3 protein. The sample holds some 460,000 distinct CDR3 sequences, approximately 15% seen once. This sample was also put to use in a study of yellow fever vaccine responses in identical twins.

This receptor was obtained from a woman between 18 and 30 years old in good health. The sample was CD4+ T cells sorted from blood. The chain is built from TRBV14 and TRBJ2-1; D unclear. The CDR3: CASSQVSAYNEQFF. The CDR3 coding sequence is TGTGCCAGCAGCCAAGTTTCGGCTTACAATGAGCAGTTCTTC.